Sequencing of this T cell receptor beta chain was carried out in a study of T cell changes during pregnancy in multiple sclerosis. Sequencing was performed with immunoSEQ multiplex PCR; in TCRdb, only in-frame clones are kept and a portion is missing. The sample records tens of thousands of clones, approximately 93% being singletons. The TCR was taken from a female donor with multiple sclerosis, enrolled in a pregnancy study. The source was CD8+ T cells from peripheral blood mononuclear cells, collected in the third trimester of pregnancy.

CDR3 DNA: TGTGCCAGCAGCTTATCTCCCGGAGGGGATCTTGGTTCCTACGAGCAGTACTTC. As protein: CASSLSPGGDLGSYEQYF. The chain links TRBV7-9 to TRBJ2-7, with a tentative D call TRBD2 (6 bases). The ends were cut back, 2 bases at V and 1 base at J, with 21 bases in the middle. Germline CDR1 reads SEHNR; CDR2 reads FQNEAQ (reference sequence). This CDR3 has 18 amino acids.